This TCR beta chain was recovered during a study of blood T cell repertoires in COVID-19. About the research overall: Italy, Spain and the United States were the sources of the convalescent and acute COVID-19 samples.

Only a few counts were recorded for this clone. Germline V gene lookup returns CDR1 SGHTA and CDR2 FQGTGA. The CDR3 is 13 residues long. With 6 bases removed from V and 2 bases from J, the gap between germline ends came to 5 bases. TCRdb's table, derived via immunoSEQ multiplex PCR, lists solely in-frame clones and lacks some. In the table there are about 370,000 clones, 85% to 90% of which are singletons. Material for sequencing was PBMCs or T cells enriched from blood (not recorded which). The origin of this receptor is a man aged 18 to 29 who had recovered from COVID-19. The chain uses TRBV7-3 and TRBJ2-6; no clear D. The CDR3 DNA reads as TGTGCCAGCAGGTTCACTGGGGCCAACGTCCTGACTTTC. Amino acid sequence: CASRFTGANVLTF.